The sequence of this TCR beta chain was determined in a study of shared clonotypes between healthy human individuals. Study-level results: Non-shared clonotypes had lower generation probabilities than clonotypes shared by all four sorted-subset donors. The sampled material consisted only of blood, and tissue repertoires are likely to differ.

On this clone itself: Its antigen is currently unknown.

The input for sorted-subset replicate PCRs was 200 to 250 ng DNA, around 30,000 T cell genomes. Produced via immunoSEQ multiplex PCR; TCRdb's table is partial and in-frame only. The sample carries hundreds of thousands of clones, 55% to 85% recorded once. The CDR3 spans 13 residues. The V and J ends lost 4 bases and 2 bases respectively, with 9 bases between them. The sample comprised memory CD4+ T cells sorted from blood. Subset noted: CD45RA-negative fraction. The source of this sequence is a young woman in good health. The chain combines TRBV23-1 with TRBJ2-7; D call uncertain. TRBV23-1 counts as an open reading frame of uncertain function. The CDR3 is CASSRRPTYEQYF. The CDR3 bases are TGCGCCAGCAGTCGGAGACCTACCTACGAGCAGTACTTC.